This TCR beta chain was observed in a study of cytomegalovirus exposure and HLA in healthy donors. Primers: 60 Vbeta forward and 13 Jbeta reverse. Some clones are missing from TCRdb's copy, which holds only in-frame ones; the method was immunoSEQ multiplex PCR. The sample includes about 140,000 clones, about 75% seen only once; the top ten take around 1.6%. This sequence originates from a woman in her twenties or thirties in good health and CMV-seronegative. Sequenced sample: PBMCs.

DNA of the CDR3: TGTGCCAGCAGCGGGGACAGGGGGATCGACAGCACTGAAGCTTTCTTT. Translating it yields CASSGDRGIDSTEAFF. This chain connects TRBV5-6 to TRBJ1-1, with 11 bases lining up with TRBD1. V shed 4 bases, J shed 4 bases, and the junction held 9 bases outside the gene matches. Germline V gene sequence: CDR1 SGHDT, CDR2 YYEEEE. This CDR3 comprises 16 residues.